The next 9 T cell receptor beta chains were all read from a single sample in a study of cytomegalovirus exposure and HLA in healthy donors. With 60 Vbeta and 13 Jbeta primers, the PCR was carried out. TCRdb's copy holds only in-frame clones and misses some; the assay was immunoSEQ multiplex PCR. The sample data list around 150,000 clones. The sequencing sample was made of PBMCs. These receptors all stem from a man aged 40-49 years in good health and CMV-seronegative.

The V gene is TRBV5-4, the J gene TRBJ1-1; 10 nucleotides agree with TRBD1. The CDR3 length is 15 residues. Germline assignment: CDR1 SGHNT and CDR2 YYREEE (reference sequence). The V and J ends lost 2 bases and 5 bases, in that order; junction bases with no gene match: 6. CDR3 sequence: CASSLVDRGLTEAFF. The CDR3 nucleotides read TGTGCCAGCAGCTTAGTCGACAGGGGGCTAACTGAAGCTTTCTTT.

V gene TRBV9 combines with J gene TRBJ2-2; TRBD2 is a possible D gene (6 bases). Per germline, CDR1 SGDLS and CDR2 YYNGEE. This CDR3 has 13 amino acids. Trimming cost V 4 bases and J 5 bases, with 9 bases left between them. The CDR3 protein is CASSSGSTGELFF. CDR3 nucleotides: TGTGCCAGCAGCTCCGGGAGTACCGGGGAGCTGTTTTTT.

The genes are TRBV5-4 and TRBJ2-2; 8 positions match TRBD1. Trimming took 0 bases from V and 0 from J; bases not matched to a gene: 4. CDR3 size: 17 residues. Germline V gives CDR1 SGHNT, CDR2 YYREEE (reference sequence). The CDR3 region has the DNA TGTGCCAGCAGCTTGGGAACAGGGGGTACGAACACCGGGGAGCTGTTTTTT. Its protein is CASSLGTGGTNTGELFF.

This CDR3 reads CASSIRGADQPQHF. In nucleotides, the CDR3 is TGTGCCAGCAGTATAAGGGGCGCGGATCAGCCCCAGCATTTT. The rearrangement joins TRBV2 to TRBJ1-5; a possible D gene is TRBD1 (5 bases). CDR3 length: 14 residues. From germline, CDR1 is SNHLY and CDR2 FYNNEI. V lost 5 bases and J 5 bases, leaving 13 bases between the germline ends.

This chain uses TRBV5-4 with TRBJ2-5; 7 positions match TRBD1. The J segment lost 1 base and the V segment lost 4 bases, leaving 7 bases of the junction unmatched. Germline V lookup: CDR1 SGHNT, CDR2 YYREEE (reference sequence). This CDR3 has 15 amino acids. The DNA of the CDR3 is TGTGCCAGCAGCGCGAAGACAGGGCTCCAAGAGACCCAGTACTTC. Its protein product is CASSAKTGLQETQYF.

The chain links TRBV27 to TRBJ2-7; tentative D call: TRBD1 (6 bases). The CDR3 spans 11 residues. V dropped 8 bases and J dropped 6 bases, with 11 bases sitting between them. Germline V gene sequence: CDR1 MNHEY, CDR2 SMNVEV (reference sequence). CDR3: CASSTGGEQYF. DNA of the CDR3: TGTGCCAGCTCGACAGGAGGCGAGCAGTACTTC.

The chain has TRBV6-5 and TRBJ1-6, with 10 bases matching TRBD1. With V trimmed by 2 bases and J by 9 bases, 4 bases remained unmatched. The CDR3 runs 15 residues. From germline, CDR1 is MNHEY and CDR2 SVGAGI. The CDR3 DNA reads TGTGCCAGCAGTTACGTCGGGACAGGGGTTTCACCCCTCCACTTT. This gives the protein CASSYVGTGVSPLHF.

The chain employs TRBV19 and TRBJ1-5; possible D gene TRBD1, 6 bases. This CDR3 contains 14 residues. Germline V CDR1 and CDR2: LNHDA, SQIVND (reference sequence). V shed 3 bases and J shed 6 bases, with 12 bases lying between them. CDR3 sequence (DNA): TGTGCCAGTAGTATCGGGAGGGGGGCTCAGCCCCAGCATTTT. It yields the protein CASSIGRGAQPQHF.

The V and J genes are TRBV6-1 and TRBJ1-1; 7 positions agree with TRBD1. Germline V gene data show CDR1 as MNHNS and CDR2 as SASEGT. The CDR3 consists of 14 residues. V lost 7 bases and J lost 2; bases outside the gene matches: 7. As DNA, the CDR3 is TGTGCCAGCACAGCTTACAGGGGCAACACTGAAGCTTTCTTT. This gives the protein CASTAYRGNTEAFF.